The entry below describes one T cell receptor beta chain. What antigen it recognizes has not been identified. No clone much larger than this one lies a single base away; base qualities are absent. The entry originates in a study of CD8 T cells in ankylosing spondylitis (dated by TCRdb to the late 2010s). A note on the overall study: To find TCR variants linked to disease, the study profiled T cell receptor beta repertoires in ankylosing spondylitis patients and healthy donors. The full study cohort was made up of approximately 24 ankylosing spondylitis patients and more than 90 healthy donors. Peripheral blood was sampled, and synovial fluid was also collected from ankylosing spondylitis patients.

Instrument used: Illumina HiSeq 2500. Quantitative 5'-RACE with molecular barcodes was used to prepare TCR beta libraries. Regarding the original processing steps: Disease-linked TCR variants were identified with a new computational method built on a probabilistic model of VDJ rearrangement. In-frame beta chains were kept once TCRdb had trimmed the public reads at Q25 with fastp and called clones with MiXCR. A single entry per CDR3 protein holds the most common genes and DNA from its merged rows. For this entry, the V and J calls and clone size follow TCRdb and not the study's own pipeline. This sample is represented by some 800,000 distinct CDR3 sequences; approximately 12% of them were singletons. The top ten clones comprise just over 0.5% of the sample. General findings and caveats noted by the study authors: The disease-linked clones were reported as significantly enriched in matched synovial fluid samples from ankylosing spondylitis patients. In peripheral blood, the disease-linked clones were found at relatively low frequencies and had a CD8+ phenotype. Some motif variants had previously been reported in the synovial fluid and blood of reactive arthritis patients, which suggests shared mechanisms of disease initiation. A TCR beta motif of several highly homologous amino acid variants appeared characteristic of blood from ankylosing spondylitis patients.

Reading the germline V gene gives CDR1 MNHNS and CDR2 SASEGT. Inclusive of the bounding cysteine and phenylalanine, the CDR3 is 16 residues long. The sequence is cut down to CDR3 DNA, 48 bases in frame from base 1. Deletion took 3 bases off V and 1 base off J, with a span of 10 bases between the germline ends. The chain uses TRBV6-1 and TRBJ2-6, with an unclear D gene assignment. The sequence derives from a male donor with ankylosing spondylitis. The sequencing input was blood, either unsorted or a sorted T cell fraction (not recorded which). Here the CDR3 is given as CASSDPVWSGANVLTF. The DNA sequence is given as TGTGCCAGCAGTGACCCAGTTTGGTCTGGGGCCAACGTCCTGACTTTC.